Presented here are 27 T cell receptor beta chains from one specimen sequenced in a study of identical twins. From the 5' RACE reads, TCRdb called clonotypes with MiXCR, one entry per CDR3 protein. This sample carries about 890,000 distinct CDR3 sequences, more than 9% of them seen once, and the ten largest clones take around 1.5%. The same data also went into a second study, on yellow fever vaccine responses in identical twins.

Input material: PBMCs. These receptors all come from a woman aged 18-29 years in good health.

This chain connects TRBV7-6 to TRBJ2-7; D possibly corresponds to TRBD2 (5 bases). Germline CDR1 reads SGHVS; CDR2 reads FNYEAQ. This CDR3 contains 15 residues. V was cut by 1 base and J by 2 bases, with 12 bases left in between. CDR3 DNA sequence: TGTGCCAGCAGCTTAGAAGGACTCGCCACCTACGAGCAGTACTTC. Residues: CASSLEGLATYEQYF.

This clonotype showed up many times. J is TRBJ1-2 and V is TRBV27; weak D call: TRBD1 (5 bases). Trimming shortened V by 0 bases and J by 5 bases, and 10 bases separated the two germline ends. The germline V gene encodes CDR1 MNHEY and CDR2 SMNVEV (reference sequence). This CDR3 contains 14 residues. The CDR3 here is CASSLSGTGYGYTF. CDR3 nucleotides: TGTGCCAGCAGTTTATCGGGGACGGGTTATGGCTACACCTTC.

This clonotype appeared a few times. The CDR3 DNA reads TGTGCCATCAGTGCTTTCGGGACAGACAAAGAGAACACCGGGGAGCTGTTTTTT. Translation gives CAISAFGTDKENTGELFF. The chain is built from TRBV10-3 and TRBJ2-2; 7 nucleotides align to TRBD1. With 4 bases clipped from V and 1 base from J, the junction kept 12 bases outside the gene matches. There are 18 residues in the CDR3. The germline CDR1 and CDR2 sequences are ENHRY and SYGVKD.

The chain is built from TRBV7-9 and TRBJ2-1; 10 bases fit TRBD2. Germline V CDR1 and CDR2: SEHNR, FQNEAQ (reference sequence). J was trimmed by 7 bases and V by 0 bases; bases with no gene match: 6. CDR3 length: 16 amino acids. The CDR3 here is CASSLAGTSVGNEQFF. The CDR3 coding sequence is TGTGCCAGCAGCTTAGCGGGGACTAGCGTGGGGAATGAGCAGTTCTTC.

Only a few counts were recorded for this clonotype. The chain recombines TRBV5-5 with TRBJ2-2; D gene unclear. The V end was cut by 0 bases, the J end by 5 bases, with 8 bases between. The CDR3 length is 14 residues. Germline assignment: CDR1 SGHKS and CDR2 YYEKEE (reference sequence). CDR3 nucleotides: TGTGCCAGCAGCTTGGTGGTTATTACCGGGGAGCTGTTTTTT. Translated: CASSLVVITGELFF.

The rearrangement uses TRBV4-1 and TRBJ2-1; 11 positions agree with TRBD2. Trimming cost V 1 base and J 7 bases; bases outside gene matches: 3. The CDR3 consists of 15 residues. CDR1 is MGHRA, CDR2 YSYEKL, per germline. The CDR3 DNA reads TGCGCCAGCAGCCAAGGGCCTAGCGGGAGGAATGAGCAGTTCTTC. It codes for CASSQGPSGRNEQFF.

The V and J genes are TRBV5-1 and TRBJ1-1; TRBD1 might be the D (5 bases). The CDR3 has 18 amino acids. The V end was cut by 0 bases, the J end by 4 bases, with 22 bases between. Germline V gene data show CDR1 as SGHRS and CDR2 as YFSETQ. The CDR3 DNA is TGCGCCAGCAGCTTGGGTGGCGGGGCCCCCGGGAGACGCACTGAAGCTTTCTTT. Residues: CASSLGGGAPGRRTEAFF.

This clonotype was counted many times. This chain connects TRBV11-2 to TRBJ1-5, with D tentatively TRBD1 (5 bases). Deletions cut 9 bases from V and 4 bases from J, with 13 bases between. Germline V CDR1 and CDR2: SGHAT, FQNNGV. The CDR3 is 13 amino acids. CDR3 sequence reads: CASARVVNQPQHF. For the CDR3, the DNA is TGTGCCAGTGCCAGGGTGGTAAATCAGCCCCAGCATTTT.

The sample holds a few counts of this clonotype. The chain recombines TRBV29-1 with TRBJ1-3; 7 nucleotides agree with TRBD1. Germline V gene lookup returns CDR1 SQVTM and CDR2 ANQGSEA. The V and J ends lost 3 bases and 1 base, in that order; junction bases with no gene match: 3. The CDR3 contains 14 residues. The DNA of the CDR3 is TGCAGCGTTGAGGCACAGGGGTCTGGAAACACCATATATTTT. Its protein is CSVEAQGSGNTIYF.

The chain recombines TRBV5-1 with TRBJ2-3; 8 bases are shared with TRBD2. Germline CDR1 is SGHRS and CDR2 is YFSETQ. This CDR3 has 15 amino acids. J was trimmed by 2 bases and V by 6 bases; bases with no gene match: 8. CDR3 region: CASTSGTRYTDTQYF. Here the CDR3 DNA reads TGCGCCAGCACCTCCGGGACTAGGTACACAGATACGCAGTATTTT.

This clonotype was recorded a few times. V and J are TRBV15 and TRBJ2-1; TRBD2 aligns across 12 bases. The CDR3 extends over 14 amino acids. The junction had 8 bases not matched to a gene; V was cut back by 9 bases and J by 8 bases. Looked up from germline, CDR1 is LNHNV and CDR2 is YYDKDF (reference sequence). The CDR3 is CATLLAGGSDEQFF. CDR3 DNA: TGTGCCACTTTACTAGCGGGAGGCTCTGATGAGCAGTTCTTC.

The sample holds a few counts of this clonotype. The chain recombines TRBV12-3 or TRBV12-4 with TRBJ2-3; 7 nucleotides agree with TRBD1. V dropped 6 bases and J dropped 4; count of bases not matched to a gene: 10. The CDR3 has 15 amino acids. The CDR3 is CASRYDRVGADTQYF. CDR3 DNA sequence: TGTGCCAGCAGATATGACAGGGTGGGCGCAGATACGCAGTATTTT.

The chain uses TRBV4-1 and TRBJ2-5; 8 bases line up with TRBD1. V dropped 5 bases and J dropped 2; count of bases not matched to a gene: 16. CDR1 is MGHRA and CDR2 is YSYEKL in the germline V gene. The CDR3 covers 18 residues. In nucleotides, the CDR3 is TGCGCCAGCAGCACAATTTTCCGGGACAGGAGGAGTCAAGAGACCCAGTACTTC. Translating it yields CASSTIFRDRRSQETQYF.

The chain couples TRBV4-2 to TRBJ2-1; 10 bases match TRBD2. V dropped 0 bases and J dropped 6; count of bases not matched to a gene: 5. Germline-derived CDR1 and CDR2 are LGHNA and YNFKEQ. The CDR3 length is 16 residues. The CDR3 DNA follows: TGTGCCAGCAGCCAAGAAGCGGGAGGGATGCTCAATGAGCAGTTCTTC. It is translated as CASSQEAGGMLNEQFF.

Only a few counts were recorded for this clonotype. The chain employs TRBV5-1 and TRBJ2-7; TRBD2 aligns across 9 bases. The germline V gene encodes CDR1 SGHRS and CDR2 YFSETQ. The CDR3 covers 11 residues. The CDR3 sequence: CASSSRLAAHV. In DNA, the CDR3 is TGCGCCAGCAGCTCCCGACTAGCGGCACACGTC.

The chain couples TRBV11-3 to TRBJ2-2; D is uncertain. This CDR3 comprises 14 residues. Trimming removed 5 bases from V and 4 bases from J, with 11 bases in between. CDR1 SGHNT and CDR2 YENEEA come from the germline V gene. DNA of the CDR3: TGTGCCAGCAGCCCCGCGTGGGGCACCGGGGAGCTGTTTTTT. Protein product: CASSPAWGTGELFF.

The gene calls are TRBV7-9 and TRBJ2-1; 13 bases are shared with TRBD2. The CDR3 covers 14 residues. Germline values: CDR1 SEHNR, CDR2 FQNEAQ (reference sequence). V lost 3 bases and J lost 9; bases outside the gene matches: 2. The CDR3 reads CASSFTSGGGEQFF. CDR3 DNA sequence: TGTGCCAGCAGCTTTACTAGCGGGGGGGGTGAGCAGTTCTTC.

A word on this clonotype: A much larger clone sits a single nucleotide away, making a read error possible. This CDR3 is missing its conserved last phenylalanine or tryptophan, likely due to a read error. The V gene is TRBV5-1, the J gene TRBJ2-1; D may be TRBD1 (6 bases). V lost 4 bases, J lost 6 bases, and 11 bases lay in between. The germline CDR1 and CDR2 sequences are SGHRS and YFSETQ. This CDR3 comprises 13 residues. The CDR3 spells CASSIGQSNEQFY. In DNA form, the CDR3 reads TGCGCCAGCAGCATCGGACAGAGCAATGAGCAGTTCTAC.

This clonotype was observed at least ten times. The J gene is TRBJ2-1, the V gene TRBV3-1; 7 nucleotides agree with TRBD2. Germline loops: CDR1 LGHDT, CDR2 YNNKEL (reference sequence). CDR3 length: 16 residues. Trimming at V came to 1 base and at J to 0 bases, leaving 3 bases not matched to a gene. CDR3 residues: CASSQGGGGSYNEQFF. In DNA, the CDR3 is TGTGCCAGCAGCCAAGGTGGCGGGGGCTCCTACAATGAGCAGTTCTTC.

A few counts support this clonotype. The rearrangement links TRBV5-5 to TRBJ1-5, with D uncertain. The V gene's germline CDR1 is SGHKS and CDR2 YYEKEE (reference sequence). The CDR3 has 13 residues. Trimming pared 2 bases from V and 5 bases from J, leaving 8 bases between. The CDR3 DNA sequence: TGTGCCAGCAGCTTCCTCCCCGATCAGCCCCAGCATTTT. This sequence encodes CASSFLPDQPQHF. The full variable domain, its missing parts supplied by reference TRBV5-5 and TRBJ1-5, is DAGVTQSPTHLIKTRGQQVTLRCSPISGHKSVSWYQQVLGQGPQFIFQYYEKEERGRGNFPDRFSARQFPNYSSELNVNALLLGDSALYLCASSFLPDQPQHFGDGTRLSIL.

This clonotype was detected only a few times. The rearrangement uses TRBV4-2 and TRBJ2-2, with TRBD2 matching over 11 bases. This CDR3 has 19 amino acids. Trimming cost V 3 bases and J 2 bases; bases outside gene matches: 11. Germline-derived CDR1 and CDR2 are LGHNA and YNFKEQ. CDR3 in DNA: TGTGCCAGCAGCCACCCCGTAGCGGGAGGGCCTTTAAACACCGGGGAGCTGTTTTTT. Its protein is CASSHPVAGGPLNTGELFF.

There are a few counts of this clonotype. V and J are TRBV29-1 and TRBJ2-7; D remains unclear. Germline V gene data show CDR1 as SQVTM and CDR2 as ANQGSEA. This CDR3 region has 17 residues. Trimming took 0 bases from V and 3 from J, leaving 21 bases between them. CDR3 sequence (DNA): TGCAGCGTTGAAGATCTCCTGCTGGAGAACACCAACTACGAGCAGTACGTC. It translates to CSVEDLLLENTNYEQYV.

This clonotype was observed a few times. V and J are TRBV24-1 and TRBJ2-1, with 7 nucleotides matching TRBD2. V lost 0 bases and J lost 8; bases outside the gene matches: 3. Germline V lookup: CDR1 KGHDR, CDR2 SFDVKD. This CDR3 region has 14 residues. The CDR3 loop reads CATSDLGLGDEQFF. CDR3 DNA: TGTGCCACCAGTGATTTGGGACTAGGGGATGAGCAGTTCTTC.

A word on this clonotype: Compared with germline, one end of the junction differs, possibly owing to a read error. The gene calls are TRBV29-1 and TRBJ2-2; a weak D match, TRBD2 (6 bases). Germline values: CDR1 SQVTM, CDR2 ANQGSEA. The CDR3 has 15 amino acids. The CDR3 region is CSVESGGGHTGKLFF. The CDR3 nucleotides read TGCAGCGTAGAAAGCGGAGGAGGGCACACCGGGAAGCTGTTTTTT.

The genes are TRBV12-3 or TRBV12-4 and TRBJ2-7; no definite D call. This CDR3 has 12 amino acids. V was pared by 5 bases and J by 3 bases, with 8 bases between. CDR3 protein: CASSNNRYEQYF. Written as DNA, the CDR3 is TGTGCCAGCAGTAATAACCGCTACGAGCAGTACTTC.

This clonotype was seen ten or more times. The V call is TRBV2, the J call TRBJ2-7, with D hard to call. The V and J ends lost 6 bases and 2 bases respectively, with 14 bases between them. The germline V gene encodes CDR1 SNHLY and CDR2 FYNNEI. The length of the CDR3 is 14 residues. CDR3 in amino acids: CASRVRIGPYEQYF. As DNA, the CDR3 is TGTGCCAGCAGGGTTCGGATCGGCCCCTACGAGCAGTACTTC.

The chain joins TRBV12-5 to TRBJ1-2; D unclear. The germline V and J ends were trimmed by 7 bases and 5 bases, with 17 bases remaining between them. This CDR3 contains 14 residues. Germline loops: CDR1 LGHNT, CDR2 FRNRAP. The CDR3 reads CASAPLTHGYGYTF. CDR3 DNA: TGTGCTAGTGCCCCACTCACCCACGGGTATGGCTACACCTTC.